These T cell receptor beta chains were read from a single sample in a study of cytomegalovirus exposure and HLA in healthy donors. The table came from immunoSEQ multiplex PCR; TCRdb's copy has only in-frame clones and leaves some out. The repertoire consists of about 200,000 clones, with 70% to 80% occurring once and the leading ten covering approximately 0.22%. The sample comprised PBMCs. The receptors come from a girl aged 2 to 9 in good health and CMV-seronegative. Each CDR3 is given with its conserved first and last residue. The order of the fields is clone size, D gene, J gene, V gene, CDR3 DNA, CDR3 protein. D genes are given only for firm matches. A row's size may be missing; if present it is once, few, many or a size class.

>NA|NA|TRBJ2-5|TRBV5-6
TGTGCCAGCAACCGGGACACCCAAGAGACCCAGTACTTC
CASNRDTQETQYF
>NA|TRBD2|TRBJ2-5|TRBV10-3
TGTGCCATCAGTGGTTCGACTAGCGCAGAGACCCAGTACTTC
CAISGSTSAETQYF
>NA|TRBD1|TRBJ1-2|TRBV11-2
TGTGCCAGCAGCCAGATAAGGACAGGGTCAAACTATGGCTACACCTTC
CASSQIRTGSNYGYTF
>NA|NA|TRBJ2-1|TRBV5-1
TGCGCCAGCAGCCCGGGGTCGGCGGGGATTTCCTACAATGAGCAGTTCTTC
CASSPGSAGISYNEQFF
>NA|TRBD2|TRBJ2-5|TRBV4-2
TGTGCCAGCAGCCACACTAGTCTTTTAGCGGGACAAGAGACCCAGTACTTC
CASSHTSLLAGQETQYF
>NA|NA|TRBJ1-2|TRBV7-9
TGTGCCAGCAGCAGCCCAGGGGAACCTTCGGGCTACACCTTC
CASSSPGEPSGYTF
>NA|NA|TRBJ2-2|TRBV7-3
TGTGCCAGCAGCTTAGAGGTGAACACCGGGGAGCTGTTTTTT
CASSLEVNTGELFF
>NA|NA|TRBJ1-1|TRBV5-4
TGTGCCAGCAGCCCTTGGGGCAGGGCGACTGAAGCTTTCTTT
CASSPWGRATEAFF
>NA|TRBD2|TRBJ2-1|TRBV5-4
TGTGCCAGCAGCCCGGGACTAGCGGGAGGGTGGGCTACCTACAATGAGCAGTTCTTC
CASSPGLAGGWATYNEQFF
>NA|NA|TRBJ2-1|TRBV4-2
TGTGCCAGCAGCCAATCCCACGAGCCCTACAATGAGCAGTTCTTC
CASSQSHEPYNEQFF
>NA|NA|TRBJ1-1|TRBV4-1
TGCGCCAGCAGCCAAGTCGCGTTGGGAGGGGTGGGCACTGAAGCTTTCTTT
CASSQVALGGVGTEAFF
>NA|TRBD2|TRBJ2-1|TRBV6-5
TGTGCCAGCAGTCCCCAGCGGGAGTACTATGAGCAGTTCTTC
CASSPQREYYEQFF
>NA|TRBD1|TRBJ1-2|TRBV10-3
TGTGCCATCAGTGACCCGGGACAGGACTATGGCTACACCTTC
CAISDPGQDYGYTF
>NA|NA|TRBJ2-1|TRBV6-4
TGTGCCAGCAGTGACTCGCCCGGTGACTTTTTCAATGAGCAGTTCTTC
CASSDSPGDFFNEQFF
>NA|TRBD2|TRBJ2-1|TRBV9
TGTGCCAACCCTTGGACTAGCGGGGAAATCTCCTACAATGAGCAGTTCTTC
CANPWTSGEISYNEQFF
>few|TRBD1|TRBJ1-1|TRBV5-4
TGTGCCAGCAGCTTGGGAGGGGGCTTGAACACTGAAGCTTTCTTT
CASSLGGGLNTEAFF
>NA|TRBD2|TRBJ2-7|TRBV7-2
TGTGCCAGCAGCTTTGGGGGGACTAACTACGAGCAGTACTTC
CASSFGGTNYEQYF
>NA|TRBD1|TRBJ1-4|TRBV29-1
TGCAGCGTTCGGCAGGGGGCGGGTAATGAAAAACTGTTTTTT
CSVRQGAGNEKLFF
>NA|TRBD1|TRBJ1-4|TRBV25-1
TGTGCCAGCAGTGAACCGGGACAGGGGGGGAGTAATGAAAAACTGTTTTTT
CASSEPGQGGSNEKLFF
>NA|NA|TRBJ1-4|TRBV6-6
TGTGCCAGCAGTTACCGCGACAGACCTCGTGAAAAACTGTTTTTT
CASSYRDRPREKLFF
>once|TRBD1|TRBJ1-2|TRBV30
TGTGCCTGGAGTGTAGGCGGACAGGGGACTTTGGGCGGCTACACCTTC
CAWSVGGQGTLGGYTF
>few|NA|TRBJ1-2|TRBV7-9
TGTGCCAGCAGCCTTGGGCTCAGAGACTATGGCTACACCTTC
CASSLGLRDYGYTF
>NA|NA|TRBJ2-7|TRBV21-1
TGTGCCAGCAGCAAATACCTAGTCTCCTACGAGCAGTACTTC
CASSKYLVSYEQYF
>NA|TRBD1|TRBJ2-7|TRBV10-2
TGCGCCAGCGTAACTTCGACAGGGTCCACCTACGAGCAGTACTTC
CASVTSTGSTYEQYF
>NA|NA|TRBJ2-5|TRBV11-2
TGTGCCAGCAGTCGACAGGAACGAGGGACCCAGTACTTC
CASSRQERGTQYF
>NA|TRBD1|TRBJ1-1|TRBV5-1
TGCGCCAGCAGCTTGGTGGCCAGGGGGGTGAGAAAGTCTGAAGCTTTCTTT
CASSLVARGVRKSEAFF
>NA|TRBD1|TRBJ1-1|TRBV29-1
TGCAGCTCCTCGGTTAGTTTGGACAGGACGAACACTGAAGCTTTCTTT
CSSSVSLDRTNTEAFF
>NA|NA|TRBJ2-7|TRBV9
TGTGCCAGCAGCCCCCATGAGGTCGGAATCTCCTACGAGCAGTACTTC
CASSPHEVGISYEQYF
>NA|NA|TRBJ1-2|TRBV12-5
TGTGCTAGTGGTTTGGGCCCGAGGGGGTATGGCTACACCTTC
CASGLGPRGYGYTF
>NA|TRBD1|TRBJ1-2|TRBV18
TGTGCCAGCTCACCACCGCACAGGGGTATCCGCGGGGCTAACTATGGCTACACCTTC
CASSPPHRGIRGANYGYTF
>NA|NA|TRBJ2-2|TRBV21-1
TGTGCCAGCAGCATTCTTAGCGGGAACTCCGGGGAGCTGTTTTTT
CASSILSGNSGELFF
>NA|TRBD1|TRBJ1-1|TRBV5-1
TGCGCCAGCAGCTTGGCGACAGGGGGCAACACTGAAGCTTTCTTT
CASSLATGGNTEAFF
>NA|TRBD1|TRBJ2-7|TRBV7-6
TGTGCCAGCAGCCCCGGGACAGGGGGCTACGAGCAGTACTTC
CASSPGTGGYEQYF
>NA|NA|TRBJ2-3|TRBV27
TGTGCCAGCAGTTTGGGACTCTCACCTAGCACAGATACGCAGTATTTT
CASSLGLSPSTDTQYF
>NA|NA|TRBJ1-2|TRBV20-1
TGCAGTGCTAGCCACGGTCGCAGCTACACCTTC
CSASHGRSYTF
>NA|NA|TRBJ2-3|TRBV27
TGTGCCAGCTCACCCGGCGGGACCTCCACAGATACGCAGTATTTT
CASSPGGTSTDTQYF
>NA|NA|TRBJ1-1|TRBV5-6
TGTGCCAGCAGCTTGGGGTCTGGTAGGGGCCGGAACACTGAAGCTTTCTTC
CASSLGSGRGRNTEAFF
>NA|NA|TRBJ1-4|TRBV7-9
TGTGCCAGCAGCTTGAAAAGGGGGGGCCGGATAAGTGCTAATGAAAAACTGTTTTTT
CASSLKRGGRISANEKLFF
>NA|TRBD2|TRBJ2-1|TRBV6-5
TGTGCCAGCAGTTACTCAGGACTAGCGGGAGCTGATGAGCAGTTCTTC
CASSYSGLAGADEQFF
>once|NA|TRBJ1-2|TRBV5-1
TGCGCCAGCAGCCCCCAGAGGACAGTGGATGGCTACACCTTC
CASSPQRTVDGYTF
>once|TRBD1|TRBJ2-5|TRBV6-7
TGTGCCAGCAGTTACTCGTTCGACAGGGGACAAAACTTC
CASSYSFDRGQNF
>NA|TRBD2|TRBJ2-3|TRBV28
TGTGCCATCCGCCGGACTAGCGGGAGGACGCAGTATTTT
CAIRRTSGRTQYF
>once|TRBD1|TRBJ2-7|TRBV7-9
TGTGCCAGCAGCTTAGCCCCCGGGACAGGATCCTACGAGCAGTACTTC
CASSLAPGTGSYEQYF
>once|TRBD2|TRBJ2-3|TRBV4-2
TGTGCCAGCAGCCAACTAGCGGGAGACACAGATACGCAGTATTTT
CASSQLAGDTDTQYF
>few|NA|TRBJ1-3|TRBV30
TGTGCCTGGATCTGGAAGCGCTTCCCTGGAAACACCATATATTTT
CAWIWKRFPGNTIYF
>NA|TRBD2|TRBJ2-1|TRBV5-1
TGCGCCAGCAGCTCGGGGGGCAATGAGCAGTTCTTC
CASSSGGNEQFF
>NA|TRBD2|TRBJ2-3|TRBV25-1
TGTGCCAGCAGTGGTACCCGGGGGACTAGCGGGAGAGCAGATACGCAGTATTTT
CASSGTRGTSGRADTQYF
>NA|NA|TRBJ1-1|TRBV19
TGTGCCAGTAGTATTGCTTCGGGTAATGTTGAAGCTTTCTTT
CASSIASGNVEAFF
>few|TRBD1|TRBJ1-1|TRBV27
TGTGCCAGCAGTTTATACGAAGGGACAGGGGTTAACACTGAAGCTTTCTTT
CASSLYEGTGVNTEAFF
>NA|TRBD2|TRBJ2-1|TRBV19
TGTGCCAGTAGTCCGGCGGGAGGCCGCGATGAGCAGTTCTTC
CASSPAGGRDEQFF
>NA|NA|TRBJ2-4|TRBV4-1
TGCGCCAGCAGCCAAGATGCCCCGAGGGGGTTGGACATTCAGTACTTC
CASSQDAPRGLDIQYF
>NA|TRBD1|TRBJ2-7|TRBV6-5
TGTGCCAGCAGTTACGACAGGGAATCCTACGAGCAGTACTTC
CASSYDRESYEQYF
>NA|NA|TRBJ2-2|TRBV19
TGTGCCAGTAGTATTTTCCCTTTAGCGAACACCGGGGAGCTGTTTTTT
CASSIFPLANTGELFF
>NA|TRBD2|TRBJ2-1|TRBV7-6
TGTGCCAGCAGCCCAAATAGCGGGCCCTACAATGAGCAGTTCTTC
CASSPNSGPYNEQFF
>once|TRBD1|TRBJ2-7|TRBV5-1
TGCGCCAGCAGCTTGGCCTTCAGGACAGGTCCTCCCTACGAGCAGTACTTC
CASSLAFRTGPPYEQYF
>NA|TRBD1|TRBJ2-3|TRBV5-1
TGCGCCAGCAGCGGGGAGACAGGGTCTGGCACAGATACGCAGTATTTT
CASSGETGSGTDTQYF
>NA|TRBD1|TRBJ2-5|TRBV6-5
TGTGCCAGCAGGCGCACAGGGGGCGGGGAGACCCAGTACTTC
CASRRTGGGETQYF
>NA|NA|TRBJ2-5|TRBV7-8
TGTGCCAGCAGCCCCCGAGGTGTACACCAAGAGACCCAGTACTTC
CASSPRGVHQETQYF
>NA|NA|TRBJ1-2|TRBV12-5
TGTGCTAGTGGTTTAGGGGTGGGCTACACCTTC
CASGLGVGYTF